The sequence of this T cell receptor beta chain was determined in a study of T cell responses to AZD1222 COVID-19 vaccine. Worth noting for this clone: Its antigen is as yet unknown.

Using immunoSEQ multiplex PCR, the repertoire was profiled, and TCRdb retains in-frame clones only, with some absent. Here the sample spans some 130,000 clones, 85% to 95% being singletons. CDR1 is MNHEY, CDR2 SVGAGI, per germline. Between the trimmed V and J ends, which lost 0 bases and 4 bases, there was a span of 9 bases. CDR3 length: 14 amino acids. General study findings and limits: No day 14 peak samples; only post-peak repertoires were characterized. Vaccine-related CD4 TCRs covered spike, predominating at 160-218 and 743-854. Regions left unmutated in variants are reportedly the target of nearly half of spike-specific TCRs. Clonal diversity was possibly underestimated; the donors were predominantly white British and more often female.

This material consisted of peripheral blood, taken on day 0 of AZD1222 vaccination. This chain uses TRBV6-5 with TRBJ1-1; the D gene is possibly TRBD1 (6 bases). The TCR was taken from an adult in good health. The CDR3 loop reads CASSYSTRGTEAFF. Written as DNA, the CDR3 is TGTGCCAGCAGTTACTCGACCAGGGGCACTGAAGCTTTCTTT.